This TCR beta chain was obtained from a study of post-analysis software for immune sequencing data. Overall study context: Relapsing-remitting, secondary progressive and progressive-relapsing forms made up the multiple sclerosis disease courses.

The CDR3 has 22 amino acids. Deletions cut 4 bases from V and 2 bases from J, with 36 bases between. The germline V gene encodes CDR1 MNHEY and CDR2 SVGEGT. TCR beta libraries were prepared from cDNA with unique molecular identifiers. There were 1 to 10 million T cells, and approximately 500,000 cDNA molecules came from them. TCRdb reprocessed the PCR reads via MiXCR and lists one record per CDR3 protein. Among some 690,000 distinct CDR3 sequences listed, roughly three fifths were seen once. Study-level findings and limits: F measure clustering grouped samples strongly by preparation batch. Five or six TRBV segments were significantly more frequent in patients than in controls. TRBV5-6, TRBV5-1 and TRBV20-1 were among these segments. Normalized Chao1 diversity was significantly reduced in patients versus controls.

About this clonotype: Its specificity is unknown.

This receptor was identified in a girl aged 2 to 9 with multiple sclerosis. The chain joins TRBV6-2 or TRBV6-3 to TRBJ2-7; D tentatively reads TRBD1 or TRBD2 (5 bases each). The sequenced material came from blood. The CDR3 loop reads CASSSHPWRTTGSGAKTYEQYF. The CDR3 nucleotides are TGTGCCAGCAGTTCACACCCCTGGAGGACCACGGGCTCTGGGGCCAAGACCTACGAGCAGTACTTC.